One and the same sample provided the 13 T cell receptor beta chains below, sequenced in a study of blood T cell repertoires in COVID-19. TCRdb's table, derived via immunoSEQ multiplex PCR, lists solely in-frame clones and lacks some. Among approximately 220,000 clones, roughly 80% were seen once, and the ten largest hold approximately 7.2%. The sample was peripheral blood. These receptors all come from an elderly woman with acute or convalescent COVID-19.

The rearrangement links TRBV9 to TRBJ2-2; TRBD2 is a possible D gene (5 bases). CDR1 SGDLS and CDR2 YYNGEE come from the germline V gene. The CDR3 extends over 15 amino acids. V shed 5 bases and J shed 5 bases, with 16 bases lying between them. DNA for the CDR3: TGTGCCAGCAGGGATGATCGGACTTCTACCGGGGAGCTGTTTTTT. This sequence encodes CASRDDRTSTGELFF.

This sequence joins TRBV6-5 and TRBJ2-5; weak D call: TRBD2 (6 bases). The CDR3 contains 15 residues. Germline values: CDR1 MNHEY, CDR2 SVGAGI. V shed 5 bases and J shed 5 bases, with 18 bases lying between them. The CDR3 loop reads CASSLRGGGWETQYF. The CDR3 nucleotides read TGTGCCAGCAGTCTTCGTGGGGGAGGCTGGGAGACCCAGTACTTC.

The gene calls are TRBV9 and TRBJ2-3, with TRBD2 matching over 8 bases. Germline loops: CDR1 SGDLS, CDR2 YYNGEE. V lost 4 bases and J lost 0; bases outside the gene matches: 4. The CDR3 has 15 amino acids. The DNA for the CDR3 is TGTGCCAGCAGCCCACTAGCGGCAAGCACAGATACGCAGTATTTT. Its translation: CASSPLAASTDTQYF. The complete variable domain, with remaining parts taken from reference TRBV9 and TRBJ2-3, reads DSGVTQTPKHLITATGQRVTLRCSPRSGDLSVYWYQQSLDQGLQFLIQYYNGEERAKGNILERFSAQQFPDLHSELNLSSLELGDSALYFCASSPLAASTDTQYFGPGTRLTVL.

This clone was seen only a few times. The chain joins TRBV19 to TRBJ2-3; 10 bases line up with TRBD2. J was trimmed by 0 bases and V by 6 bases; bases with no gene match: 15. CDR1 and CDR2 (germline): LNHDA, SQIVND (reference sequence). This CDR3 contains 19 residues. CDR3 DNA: TGTGCCAGTAGCCCCGGTGGGTCGGGACTAGCGCGTAGCACAGATACGCAGTATTTT. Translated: CASSPGGSGLARSTDTQYF.

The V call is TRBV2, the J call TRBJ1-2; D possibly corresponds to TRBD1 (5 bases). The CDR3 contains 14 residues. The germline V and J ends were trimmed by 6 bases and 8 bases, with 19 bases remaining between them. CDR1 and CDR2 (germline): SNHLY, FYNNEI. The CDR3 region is CASSKSETADGYTF. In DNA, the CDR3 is TGTGCCAGCAGCAAATCAGAGACAGCTGACGGCTACACCTTC.

In nucleotides, the CDR3 is TGTGCCAGCAGCCAACCGGCCAGGAAAGCCGGAGAGACCCAGTACTTC. Protein: CASSQPARKAGETQYF. The gene calls are TRBV3-1 (or the pseudogene TRBV3-2) and TRBJ2-5; D not certain. CDR3 size: 16 residues. Per the germline V gene, CDR1 is LGHDT and CDR2 is YNNKEL (reference sequence). V lost 2 bases, J lost 4 bases, and 17 bases lay in between.

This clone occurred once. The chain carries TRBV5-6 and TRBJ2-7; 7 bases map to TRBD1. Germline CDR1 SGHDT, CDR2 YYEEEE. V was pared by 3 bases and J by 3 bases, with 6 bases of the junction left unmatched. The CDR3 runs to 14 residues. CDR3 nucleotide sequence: TGTGCCAGCAGCTCCCCCGGGACAGACTACGAGCAGTACTTC. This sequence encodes CASSSPGTDYEQYF. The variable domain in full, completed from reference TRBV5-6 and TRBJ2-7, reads DAGVTQSPTHLIKTRGQQVTLRCSPKSGHDTVSWYQQALGQGPQFIFQYYEEEERQRGNFPDRFSGHQFPNYSSELNVNALLLGDSALYLCASSSPGTDYEQYFGPGTRLTVT.

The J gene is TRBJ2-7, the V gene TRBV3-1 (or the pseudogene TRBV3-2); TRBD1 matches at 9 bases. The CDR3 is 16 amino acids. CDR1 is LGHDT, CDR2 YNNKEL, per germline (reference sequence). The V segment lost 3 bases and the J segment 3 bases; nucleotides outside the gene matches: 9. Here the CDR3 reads CASSQPSGTGFYEQYF. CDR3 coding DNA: TGTGCCAGCAGCCAGCCGTCCGGGACAGGGTTCTACGAGCAGTACTTC.

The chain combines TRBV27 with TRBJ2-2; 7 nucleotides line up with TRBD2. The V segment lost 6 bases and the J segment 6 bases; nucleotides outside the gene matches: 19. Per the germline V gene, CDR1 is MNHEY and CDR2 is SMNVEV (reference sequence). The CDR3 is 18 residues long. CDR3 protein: CASSAARGGRTTAGELFF. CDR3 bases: TGTGCCAGCAGCGCTGCTCGGGGCGGGAGAACGACGGCCGGGGAGCTGTTTTTT.

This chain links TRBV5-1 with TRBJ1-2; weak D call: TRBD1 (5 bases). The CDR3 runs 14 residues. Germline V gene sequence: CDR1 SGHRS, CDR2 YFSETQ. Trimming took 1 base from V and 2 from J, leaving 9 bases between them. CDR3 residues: CASSLSQANYGYTF. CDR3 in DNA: TGCGCCAGCAGCTTGTCACAGGCCAACTATGGCTACACCTTC.

The CDR3 reads CASRPRSGGQYTDTQYF. In DNA form, the CDR3 reads TGTGCCAGCAGACCGCGGAGCGGGGGGCAATACACAGATACGCAGTATTTT. This chain joins TRBV27 and TRBJ2-3; the match to TRBD2 covers 9 bases. This CDR3 contains 17 residues. V shed 6 bases, J shed 2 bases, and the junction held 12 bases outside the gene matches. CDR1 and CDR2 (germline): MNHEY, SMNVEV (reference sequence).

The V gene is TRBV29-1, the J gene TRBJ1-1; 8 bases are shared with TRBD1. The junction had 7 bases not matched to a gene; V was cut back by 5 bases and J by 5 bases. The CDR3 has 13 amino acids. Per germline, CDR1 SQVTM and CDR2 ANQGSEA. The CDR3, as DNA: TGCAGCGTTTCCGGACAGGGAAAAACTGAAGCTTTCTTT. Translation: CSVSGQGKTEAFF. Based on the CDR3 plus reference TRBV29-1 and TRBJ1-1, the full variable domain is SAVISQKPSRDICQRGTSLTIQCQVDSQVTMMFWYRQQPGQSLTLIATANQGSEATYESGFVIDKFPISRPNLTFSTLTVSNMSPEDSSIYLCSVSGQGKTEAFFGQGTRLTVV.

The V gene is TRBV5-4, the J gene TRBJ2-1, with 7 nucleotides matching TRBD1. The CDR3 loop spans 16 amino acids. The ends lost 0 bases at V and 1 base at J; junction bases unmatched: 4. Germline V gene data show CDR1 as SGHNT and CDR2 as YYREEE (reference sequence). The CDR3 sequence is CASSLAGTVSYNEQFF. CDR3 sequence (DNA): TGTGCCAGCAGCTTGGCCGGGACAGTTTCCTACAATGAGCAGTTCTTC.